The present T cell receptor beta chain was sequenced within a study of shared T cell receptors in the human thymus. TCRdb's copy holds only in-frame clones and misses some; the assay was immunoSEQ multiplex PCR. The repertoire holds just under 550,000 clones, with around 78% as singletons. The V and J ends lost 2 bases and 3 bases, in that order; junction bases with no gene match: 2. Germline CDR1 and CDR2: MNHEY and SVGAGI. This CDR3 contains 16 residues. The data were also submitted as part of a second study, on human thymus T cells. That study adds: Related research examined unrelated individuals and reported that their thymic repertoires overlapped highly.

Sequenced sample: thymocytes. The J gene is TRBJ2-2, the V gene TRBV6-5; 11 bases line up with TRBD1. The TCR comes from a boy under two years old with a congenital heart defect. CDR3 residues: CASSYMGQGDTGELFF. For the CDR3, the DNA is TGTGCCAGCAGTTACATGGGACAGGGGGACACCGGGGAGCTGTTTTTT.